This TCR beta chain was sequenced during a study of blood T cell repertoires in COVID-19. Overall study: PBMCs, B-cell-depleted T cells, or T cells provided the cDNA or gDNA that made up the material.

Germline assignment: CDR1 MNHEY and CDR2 SVGAGI. V lost 5 bases to trimming and J lost 7 bases, with 18 bases between them. CDR3 size: 15 residues. Per the original methods: Nucleated cell number was recorded as an estimate derived from reference gene primer amplification. Sequencing used immunoSEQ multiplex PCR; TCRdb keeps in-frame clones, though not all of them. That table furnishes V, J and clone size, whereas the DNA furnished D and trimming. The sample has 200,000 to 250,000 clones, 75% to 90% seen once. Concerning this clone: A clone one base away is much larger, so this may be a read error.

This receptor was identified in a man aged 30-40 years who had recovered from COVID-19. The source material was peripheral blood. The chain links TRBV6-5 to TRBJ2-1, with D possibly matching TRBD2 (6 bases). CDR3: CASSPLAGRSNEQFF. CDR3 sequence (DNA): TGTGCCAGCAGTCCTTTGGCGGGGAGGAGTAATGAGCAGTTCTTC.